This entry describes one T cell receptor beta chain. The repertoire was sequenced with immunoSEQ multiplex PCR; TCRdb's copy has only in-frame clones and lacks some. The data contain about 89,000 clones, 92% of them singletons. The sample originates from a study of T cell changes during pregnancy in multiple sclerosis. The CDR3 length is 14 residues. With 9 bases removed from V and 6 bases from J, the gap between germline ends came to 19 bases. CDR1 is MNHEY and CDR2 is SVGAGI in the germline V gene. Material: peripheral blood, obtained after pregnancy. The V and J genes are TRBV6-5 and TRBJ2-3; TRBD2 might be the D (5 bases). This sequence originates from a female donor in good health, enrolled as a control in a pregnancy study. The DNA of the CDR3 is TGTGCCAGTACGAGCCCCGGAGGATGGGATACGCAGTATTTT. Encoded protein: CASTSPGGWDTQYF.